These 9 T cell receptor beta chains were sequenced from one sample in a study of cytomegalovirus exposure and HLA in healthy donors. The study ran its PCR with 60 Vbeta and 13 Jbeta primers. The assay was immunoSEQ multiplex PCR, and TCRdb's table has in-frame clones only and misses some. Among around 35,000 clones listed, 75% to 85% were seen once. Sequencing input: PBMCs. Receptors were obtained from a middle-aged woman in good health and CMV-seronegative.

For the CDR3, the DNA is TGTGCCAGCAGCGCGGACAGGGAGGCAGATACGCAGTATTTT. Its translation is CASSADREADTQYF. The chain links TRBV9 to TRBJ2-3, with 8 bases lining up with TRBD1. The trim removed 3 bases at V and 4 bases at J, leaving 4 bases unmatched. The CDR3 is made up of 14 amino acids. CDR1 is SGDLS, CDR2 YYNGEE, per germline.

This chain uses TRBV13 with TRBJ1-3; TRBD1 might be the D (6 bases). Germline CDR1 and CDR2: PRHDT and FYEKMQ (reference sequence). V lost 6 bases and J lost 5, with 14 bases in between. The CDR3 extends over 14 amino acids. CDR3 sequence (DNA): TGTGCCAGCAGAACTACTAGGGGGAGAAACACCATATATTTT. Translation: CASRTTRGRNTIYF.

V usage is TRBV6-4 and J usage is TRBJ2-5; 7 nucleotides agree with TRBD2. The trim removed 4 bases at V and 1 base at J, leaving 6 bases unmatched. The CDR3 spans 15 residues. Germline V gene sequence: CDR1 MRHNA, CDR2 SNTAGT. The CDR3 DNA follows: TGTGCCAGCAGTGCCACCAGCGGGGCCCAAGAGACCCAGTACTTC. Protein product: CASSATSGAQETQYF.

The sample holds one count of this clone. The chain couples TRBV9 to TRBJ1-6; TRBD1 is a possible D gene (6 bases). CDR1 and CDR2 from the germline V gene are SGDLS and YYNGEE. Trimming removed 0 bases at V and 6 bases at J, with 13 bases between. The CDR3 is 16 amino acids. CDR3 amino acids: CASSVASGAGNSPLHF. DNA of the CDR3: TGTGCCAGCAGCGTAGCCTCAGGGGCGGGTAATTCACCCCTCCACTTT.

J is TRBJ1-2 and V is TRBV7-2; unclear D gene. The CDR3 runs to 15 residues. Trimming pared 5 bases from V and 8 bases from J, leaving 21 bases between. Per the germline V gene, CDR1 is SGHTA and CDR2 is FQGNSA. The CDR3 DNA is TGTGCCAGCAGCCACTCGAAGGGAGGCCGTGGAGGCTACACCTTC. Translating gives CASSHSKGGRGGYTF.

The chain uses TRBV29-1 and TRBJ1-2, with TRBD1 matching 8 bases. This CDR3 has 16 residues. V lost 0 bases to trimming and J lost 1 base; unmatched junction nucleotides: 7. In germline, CDR1 is SQVTM, CDR2 ANQGSEA. This chain's CDR3 is CSVEDRGDRGNYGYTF. CDR3 sequence (DNA): TGCAGCGTTGAAGATAGAGGAGACAGGGGTAACTATGGCTACACCTTC. The full variable domain, rest sourced from reference TRBV29-1 and TRBJ1-2, is SAVISQKPSRDICQRGTSLTIQCQVDSQVTMMFWYRQQPGQSLTLIATANQGSEATYESGFVIDKFPISRPNLTFSTLTVSNMSPEDSSIYLCSVEDRGDRGNYGYTFGSGTRLTVV.

The chain links TRBV29-1 to TRBJ1-1; a possible D gene is TRBD1 (5 bases). The V end lost 4 bases, the J end lost 6 bases, and 9 bases lay between the germline ends. The CDR3 length is 11 residues. Germline values: CDR1 SQVTM, CDR2 ANQGSEA. The CDR3 bases are TGCAGCGTTGCAAGGGGCGCTGAAGCTTTCTTT. The encoded protein is CSVARGAEAFF.

V gene TRBV7-2 combines with J gene TRBJ2-1; D perhaps matches TRBD2 (6 bases). Deletions cut 5 bases from V and 0 bases from J, with 11 bases between. From germline, CDR1 is SGHTA and CDR2 FQGNSA. The CDR3 loop spans 15 amino acids. CDR3 nucleotide sequence: TGTGCCAGCAGCGCGGGACCAGTCTCCTACAATGAGCAGTTCTTC. It is translated as CASSAGPVSYNEQFF.

This clone has only a few counts. V is TRBV5-1 and J is TRBJ2-1; the match to TRBD2 covers 9 bases. Germline V lookup: CDR1 SGHRS, CDR2 YFSETQ. V was clipped by 10 bases and J by 4 bases; unmatched bases: 9. The CDR3 loop spans 14 amino acids. CDR3 DNA sequence: TGCGCCCACTCCGCGGGGGGGGGTTACAATGAGCAGTTCTTC. It specifies CAHSAGGGYNEQFF.